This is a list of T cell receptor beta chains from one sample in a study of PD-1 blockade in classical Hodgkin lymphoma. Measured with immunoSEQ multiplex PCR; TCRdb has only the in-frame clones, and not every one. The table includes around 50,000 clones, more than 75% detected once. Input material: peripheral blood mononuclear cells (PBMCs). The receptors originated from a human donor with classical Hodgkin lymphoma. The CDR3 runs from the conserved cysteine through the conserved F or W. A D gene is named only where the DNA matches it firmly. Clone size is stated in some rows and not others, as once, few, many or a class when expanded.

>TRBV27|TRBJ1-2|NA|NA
CASSPREKAYGYTF
TGTGCCAGCAGTCCCCGCGAAAAAGCCTATGGCTACACCTTC
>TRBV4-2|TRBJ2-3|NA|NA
CASSQGHRSPDTQYF
TGTGCCAGCAGCCAAGGGCACAGGTCGCCAGATACGCAGTATTTT
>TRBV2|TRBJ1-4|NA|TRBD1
CASTRGQIFEKLFF
TGTGCCAGCACCAGGGGGCAAATATTTGAAAAACTGTTTTTT
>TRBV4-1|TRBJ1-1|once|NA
CASSHENLMNTEAFF
TGCGCCAGCAGCCACGAGAATCTCATGAACACTGAAGCTTTCTTT
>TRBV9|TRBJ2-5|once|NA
CASSVGQVLETQYF
TGTGCCAGCAGCGTAGGACAGGTGTTAGAGACCCAGTACTTC
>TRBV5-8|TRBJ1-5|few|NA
CASSRGTQNSNQPQHF
TGTGCCAGCAGCAGAGGGACGCAAAATAGCAATCAGCCCCAGCATTTT
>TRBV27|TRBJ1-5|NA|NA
CASSLSSRENQPQHF
TGTGCCAGCAGTTTATCGAGCAGGGAGAATCAGCCCCAGCATTTT
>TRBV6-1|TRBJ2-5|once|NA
CASSRSEVETQYF
TGTGCCAGCAGTCGTTCAGAGGTGGAGACCCAGTACTTC
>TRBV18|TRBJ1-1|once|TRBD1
CASSLTGMNTEAFF
TGTGCCAGCTCCCTGACAGGGATGAACACTGAAGCTTTCTTT
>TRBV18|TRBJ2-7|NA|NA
CASSPNRGEYEQYF
TGTGCCAGCTCACCGAACCGAGGGGAATACGAGCAGTACTTC
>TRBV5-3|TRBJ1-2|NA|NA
CARSKQERYYGYTF
TGTGCCAGAAGCAAACAGGAAAGGTACTATGGCTACACCTTC
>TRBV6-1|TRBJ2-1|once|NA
CAGTSSYNEQFF
TGTGCCGGGACCAGCTCCTACAATGAGCAGTTCTTC
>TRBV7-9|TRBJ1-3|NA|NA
CASSLGLAGNTIYF
TGTGCCAGCAGCTTAGGCCTAGCGGGAAACACCATATATTTT
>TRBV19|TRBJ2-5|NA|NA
CASRTEPTTRGTQYF
TGTGCCAGTAGGACAGAGCCGACAACAAGAGGGACCCAGTACTTC
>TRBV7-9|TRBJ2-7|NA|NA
CASSLSRGPEEQYF
TGTGCCAGCAGCTTAAGTCGGGGGCCGGAAGAGCAGTACTTC
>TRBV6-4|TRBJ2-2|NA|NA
CASSDGATGELFF
TGTGCCAGCAGTGACGGGGCCACCGGGGAGCTGTTTTTT
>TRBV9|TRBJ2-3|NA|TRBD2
CASSSRAGRADTQYF
TGTGCCAGCAGCTCGCGAGCGGGACGGGCAGATACGCAGTATTTT
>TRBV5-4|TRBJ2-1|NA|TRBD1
CASIRDRGYNEQFF
TGTGCCAGCATCCGGGACAGGGGATACAATGAGCAGTTCTTC
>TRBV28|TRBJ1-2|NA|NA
CASSLYPRGYGYTF
TGTGCCAGCAGTTTATACCCCAGAGGCTATGGCTACACCTTC
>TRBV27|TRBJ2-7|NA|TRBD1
CASSLDRGRYEQYF
TGTGCCAGCAGTTTGGACAGGGGACGCTACGAGCAGTACTTC
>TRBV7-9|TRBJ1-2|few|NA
CASRGGDTNYGYTF
TGTGCCAGCAGGGGCGGGGACACTAACTATGGCTACACCTTC
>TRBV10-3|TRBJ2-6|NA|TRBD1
CAGTGGTGLSGANVLTF
TGTGCCGGAACTGGGGGGACAGGACTCTCTGGGGCCAACGTCCTGACTTTC
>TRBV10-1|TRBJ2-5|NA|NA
CASSPGAQETQYF
TGCGCCAGCTCCCCCGGGGCCCAAGAGACCCAGTACTTC
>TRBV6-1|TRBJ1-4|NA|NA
CASSVGGEAEKLFF
TGTGCCAGCAGTGTCGGAGGGGAGGCTGAAAAACTGTTTTTT
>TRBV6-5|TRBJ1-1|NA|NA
CASSPGGSENTEAFF
TGTGCCAGCAGTCCCGGGGGGAGTGAAAACACTGAAGCTTTCTTT
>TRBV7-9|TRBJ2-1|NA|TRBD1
CASTQFGGTGFSYNEQFF
TGTGCCAGCACCCAATTCGGCGGGACAGGTTTCTCCTACAATGAGCAGTTCTTC
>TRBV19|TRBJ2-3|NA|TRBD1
CASKMVQGAADTQYF
TGTGCCAGTAAGATGGTACAGGGGGCGGCAGATACGCAGTATTTT
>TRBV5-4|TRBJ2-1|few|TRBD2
CASSPGELAGGLNEQFF
TGTGCCAGCAGCCCCGGGGAGTTAGCGGGAGGGCTGAATGAGCAGTTCTTC
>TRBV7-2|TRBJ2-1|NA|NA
CASSLLGGQFF
TGTGCCAGCAGCTTACTGGGGGGGCAGTTCTTC
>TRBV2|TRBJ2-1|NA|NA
CASREEGVRNEQFF
TGTGCCAGCAGGGAGGAGGGAGTGAGGAATGAGCAGTTCTTC
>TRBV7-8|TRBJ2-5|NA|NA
CASSAVQDQETQYF
TGTGCCAGCAGCGCAGTCCAGGATCAAGAGACCCAGTACTTC
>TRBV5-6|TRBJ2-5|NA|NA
CASSLWQVGETQYF
TGTGCCAGCAGCTTGTGGCAGGTGGGGGAGACCCAGTACTTC
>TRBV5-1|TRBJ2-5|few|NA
CASSLASAGTSETQYF
TGCGCCAGCAGCTTGGCCTCCGCAGGGACGTCAGAGACCCAGTACTTC
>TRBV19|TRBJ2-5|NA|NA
CASSIRSGAETQYF
TGTGCCAGTAGTATAAGGTCAGGCGCGGAGACCCAGTACTTC
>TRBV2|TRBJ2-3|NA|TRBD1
CASSWGQGNTDTQYF
TGTGCCAGCAGCTGGGGACAGGGAAACACAGATACGCAGTATTTT
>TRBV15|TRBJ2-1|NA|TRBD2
CATSRPSGRAGAARHEQFF
TGTGCCACCAGCAGACCTAGCGGGAGGGCCGGCGCCGCCCGCCATGAGCAGTTCTTC
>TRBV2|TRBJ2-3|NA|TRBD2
CASRKELAATSTDTQYF
TGTGCCAGCAGGAAGGAACTAGCGGCCACTAGCACAGATACGCAGTATTTT
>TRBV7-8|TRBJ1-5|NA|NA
CASSLRTSPQHF
TGTGCCAGCAGCTTAAGAACAAGCCCCCAGCATTTT
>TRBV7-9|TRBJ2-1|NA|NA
CASSPRGVGEAYNEQFF
TGTGCCAGCAGCCCAAGGGGGGTGGGTGAGGCCTACAATGAGCAGTTCTTC
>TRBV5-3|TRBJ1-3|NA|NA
CARIWGEFLDRNSGNTIYF
TGTGCCAGAATTTGGGGAGAGTTCCTGGATCGAAACTCTGGAAACACCATATATTTT